This TCR beta chain was identified during a study of T cells after yellow fever vaccination. TCRdb ran MiXCR on the 5' RACE reads and lists one entry per CDR3 protein. The data show 150,000 to 200,000 distinct CDR3 sequences, 6% to 7.5% seen once. This clonotype has more than one count but fewer than ten. V was cut by 4 bases and J by 2 bases, with 14 bases left in between. The length of the CDR3 is 15 residues. Germline CDR1 and CDR2: SGHNT and YYREEE (reference sequence). The clonotype comes from a man in his late teens or twenties who received the YFV17D yellow fever vaccine. The material was CD4+ T cells sorted from PBMCs, obtained less than 6 days after the first yellow fever vaccination. The chain combines TRBV5-4 with TRBJ2-3; possibly TRBD1 for D (6 bases). CDR3 nucleotide sequence: TGTGCCAGCAGCCCCTCCGGACAGCTCACAGATACGCAGTATTTT. This codes for CASSPSGQLTDTQYF.